The present T cell receptor (beta chain) was sequenced within a study of control samples from healthy donors and cancer patients. Repertoires were generated with immunoSEQ multiplex PCR, while TCRdb's copy carries only in-frame clones and drops some. The table lists about 150,000 clones, about 94% of them singletons. The germline CDR1 and CDR2 sequences are MDHEN and SYDVKM. V was cut by 7 bases and J by 5 bases, with 18 bases left in between. The CDR3 contains 15 residues. This sequence joins TRBV28 and TRBJ1-5, with a possible D match to TRBD1 (6 bases). The sample consisted of blood. The TCR originated in a man aged 45-65 years in good health. The CDR3 sequence: CASNQGRGGDQPQHF. The CDR3 nucleotides are TGTGCCAGCAACCAAGGCAGGGGTGGGGATCAGCCCCAGCATTTT.